These 12 T cell receptor beta chains originate from one sample sequenced in a study of T-cell memory formation after mild COVID-19. One entry per CDR3 protein results from TCRdb running MiXCR on the 5' RACE reads. Of 390,000 or so distinct CDR3 sequences listed, about 17% are singletons. The sample consisted of PBMCs or a T cell subset sorted from them (not recorded which). These receptors were taken from a man in his late teens or twenties who had mild COVID-19 (a few samples of this study predate the infection). Cell type and time point are not known.

This clonotype was observed a handful of times. The chain carries TRBV7-2 and TRBJ2-3; TRBD2 agrees at 9 bases. CDR1 and CDR2 (germline): SGHTA, FQGNSA. The CDR3 length is 14 residues. With V trimmed by 7 bases and J by 2 bases, 4 bases remained unmatched. The DNA for the CDR3 is TGTGCCAGCACCCTAGCGGGGCACACAGATACGCAGTATTTT. Residues: CASTLAGHTDTQYF.

The J gene is TRBJ2-2, the V gene TRBV29-1, with D unresolved. V was trimmed by 4 bases and J by 0 bases, leaving 9 bases between them. CDR3 size: 14 residues. CDR1 SQVTM and CDR2 ANQGSEA come from the germline V gene. CDR3 sequence: CSVVEETNTGELFF. CDR3 nucleotide sequence: TGCAGCGTTGTCGAGGAGACGAACACCGGGGAGCTGTTTTTT.

This clonotype was observed a handful of times. The chain links TRBV27 to TRBJ1-4; the match to TRBD1 covers 9 bases. CDR1 is MNHEY and CDR2 is SMNVEV in the germline V gene (reference sequence). J was trimmed by 10 bases and V by 6 bases; bases with no gene match: 9. CDR3 size: 14 residues. The CDR3 DNA reads TGTGCCAGCAGGCCGACAGGGGGAGTGGTAAAACTGTTTTTT. Protein: CASRPTGGVVKLFF.

The chain recombines TRBV4-1 with TRBJ2-7, with D perhaps being TRBD1 or TRBD2 (7 bases each). Germline lookup yields CDR1 MGHRA and CDR2 YSYEKL. With 6 bases removed from V and 3 bases from J, the gap between germline ends came to 21 bases. The CDR3 totals 16 residues. CDR3 loop: CASRPTQGTIHYEQYF. As DNA, the CDR3 is TGCGCCAGCAGACCAACACAGGGGACTATCCACTACGAGCAGTACTTC.

The chain is built from TRBV28 and TRBJ2-5; the match to TRBD1 covers 9 bases. The ends lost 2 bases at V and 1 base at J; junction bases unmatched: 5. CDR1 is MDHEN, CDR2 SYDVKM, per germline. The CDR3 consists of 16 residues. CDR3 sequence (DNA): TGTGCCAGCAGTTTAGGGACAGGGAGAAGCCAAGAGACCCAGTACTTC. Its translation: CASSLGTGRSQETQYF. Full variable domain (remainder filled in from reference TRBV28 and TRBJ2-5): DVKVTQSSRYLVKRTGEKVFLECVQDMDHENMFWYRQDPGLGLRLIYFSYDVKMKEKGDIPEGYSVSREKKERFSLILESASTNQTSMYLCASSLGTGRSQETQYFGPGTRLLVL.

This chain links TRBV30 with TRBJ2-5, with D perhaps given as TRBD1 or TRBD2 (5 bases each). Trimming removed 0 bases at V and 9 bases at J, with 20 bases between. This CDR3 comprises 15 residues. CDR1 is GTSNPN and CDR2 is SVGIG in the germline V gene (reference sequence). CDR3 residues: CAWSVLGDRRSPQYF. As DNA, the CDR3 is TGTGCCTGGAGTGTACTGGGGGATAGACGAAGTCCCCAGTACTTC. Variable domain in full (rest from reference TRBV30 and TRBJ2-5): SQTIHQWPATLVQPVGSPLSLECTVEGTSNPNLYWYRQAAGRGLQLLFYSVGIGQISSEVPQNLSASRPQDRQFILSSKKLLLSDSGFYLCAWSVLGDRRSPQYFGPGTRLLVL.

This chain uses TRBV29-1 with TRBJ2-3; D is unresolved. Trimming removed 2 bases from V and 4 bases from J, with 16 bases in between. The CDR3 sequence is 15 residues long. Germline CDR1 SQVTM, CDR2 ANQGSEA. In nucleotides, the CDR3 is TGCAGCGTTGAAACCCCCCAAATCTTCCCAGATACGCAGTATTTT. Translated: CSVETPQIFPDTQYF.

The chain couples TRBV10-2 to TRBJ2-7; no firm D call. In germline, CDR1 is WSHSY, CDR2 SAAADI. V lost 2 bases and J 2 bases, leaving 7 bases between the germline ends. This CDR3 region has 13 residues. CDR3 in DNA: TGCGCCAGCAGTGAGGGCAGAACCTACGAGCAGTACTTC. This translates into CASSEGRTYEQYF.

The DNA of the CDR3 is TGTGCCAGCATGCCCGACCGGGGCACTGAAGCTTTCTTT. It specifies CASMPDRGTEAFF. V and J are TRBV27 and TRBJ1-1; D remains ambiguous. Trimming took 7 bases from V and 4 from J, leaving 13 bases between them. The CDR3 runs 13 residues. Per germline, CDR1 MNHEY and CDR2 SMNVEV (reference sequence).

This chain links TRBV7-2 with TRBJ2-7; D not certain. Looked up from germline, CDR1 is SGHTA and CDR2 is FQGNSA. V gave up 1 base and J gave up 4 bases, with 8 bases separating them. The CDR3 has 13 amino acids. The CDR3 sequence: CASSLDPQYEQYV. In DNA form, the CDR3 reads TGTGCCAGCAGCTTAGATCCCCAGTACGAGCAGTACGTC.

The chain has TRBV24-1 and TRBJ1-5; tentative D call: TRBD1 (5 bases). The germline V gene has CDR1 KGHDR and CDR2 SFDVKD. The CDR3 has 13 residues. V gave up 10 bases and J gave up 3 bases, with 12 bases separating them. The CDR3: CATPGQNNQPQHF. The DNA of the CDR3 is TGTGCCACGCCGGGGCAGAACAATCAGCCCCAGCATTTT.

This clonotype has only a few counts. The CDR3 reads CASSYSFGLDTSGELFF. The DNA of the CDR3 is TGTGCCAGCAGTTACTCGTTTGGACTGGATACATCCGGGGAGCTGTTTTTT. This chain uses TRBV6-5 with TRBJ2-2; D perhaps matches TRBD2 (5 bases). This CDR3 spans 17 amino acids. The germline CDR1 and CDR2 sequences are MNHEY and SVGAGI. Trimming removed 0 bases from V and 6 bases from J, with 17 bases in between.